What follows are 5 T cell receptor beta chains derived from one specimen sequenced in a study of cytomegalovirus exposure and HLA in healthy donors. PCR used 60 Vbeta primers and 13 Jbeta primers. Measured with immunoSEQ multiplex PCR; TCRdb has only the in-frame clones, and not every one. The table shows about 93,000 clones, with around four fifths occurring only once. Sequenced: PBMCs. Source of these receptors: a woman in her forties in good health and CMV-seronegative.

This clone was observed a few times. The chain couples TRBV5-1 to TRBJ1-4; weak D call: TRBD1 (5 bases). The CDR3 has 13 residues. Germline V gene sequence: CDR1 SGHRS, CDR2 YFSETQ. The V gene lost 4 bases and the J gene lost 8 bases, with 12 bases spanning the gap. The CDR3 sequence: CASSRQPREKLFF. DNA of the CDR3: TGCGCCAGCAGCCGACAGCCGCGAGAAAAACTGTTTTTT.

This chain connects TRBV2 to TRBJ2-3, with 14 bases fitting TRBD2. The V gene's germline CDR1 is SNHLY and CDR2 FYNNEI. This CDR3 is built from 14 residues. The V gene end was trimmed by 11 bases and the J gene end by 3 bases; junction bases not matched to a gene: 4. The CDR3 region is CAGRLAGGTDTQYF. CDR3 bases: TGTGCCGGACGACTAGCGGGAGGGACAGATACGCAGTATTTT.

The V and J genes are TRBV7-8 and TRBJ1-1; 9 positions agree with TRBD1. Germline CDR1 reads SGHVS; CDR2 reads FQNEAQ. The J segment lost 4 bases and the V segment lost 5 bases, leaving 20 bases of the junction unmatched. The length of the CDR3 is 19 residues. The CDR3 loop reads CASSVIRTGGVGSGTEAFF. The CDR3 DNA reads TGTGCCAGCAGCGTAATCCGAACAGGGGGCGTAGGTAGTGGCACTGAAGCTTTCTTT.

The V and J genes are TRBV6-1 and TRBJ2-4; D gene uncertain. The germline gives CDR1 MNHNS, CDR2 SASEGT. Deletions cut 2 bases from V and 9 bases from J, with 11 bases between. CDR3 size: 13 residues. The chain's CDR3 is CASSEIEMSIQYF. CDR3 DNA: TGTGCCAGCAGTGAAATCGAAATGAGCATTCAGTACTTC.

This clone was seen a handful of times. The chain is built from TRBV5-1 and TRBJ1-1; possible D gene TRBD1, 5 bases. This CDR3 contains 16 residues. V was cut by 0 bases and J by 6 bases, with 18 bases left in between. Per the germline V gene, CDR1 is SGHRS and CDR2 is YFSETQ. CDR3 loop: CASSLEGVFSRAEAFF. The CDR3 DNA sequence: TGCGCCAGCAGCTTGGAAGGGGTTTTTAGTCGCGCTGAAGCTTTCTTT. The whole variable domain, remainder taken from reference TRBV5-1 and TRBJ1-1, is KAGVTQTPRYLIKTRGQQVTLSCSPISGHRSVSWYQQTPGQGLQFLFEYFSETQRNKGNFPGRFSGRQFSNSRSEMNVSTLELGDSALYLCASSLEGVFSRAEAFFGQGTRLTVV.